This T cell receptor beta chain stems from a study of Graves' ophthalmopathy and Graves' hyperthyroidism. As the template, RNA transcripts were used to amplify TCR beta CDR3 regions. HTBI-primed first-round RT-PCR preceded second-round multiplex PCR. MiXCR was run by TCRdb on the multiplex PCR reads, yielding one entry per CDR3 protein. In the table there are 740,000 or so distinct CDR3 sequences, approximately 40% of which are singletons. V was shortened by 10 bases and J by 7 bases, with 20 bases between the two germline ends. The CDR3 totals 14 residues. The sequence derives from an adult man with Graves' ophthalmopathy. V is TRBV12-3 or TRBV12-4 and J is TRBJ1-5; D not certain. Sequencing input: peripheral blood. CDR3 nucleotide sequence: TGTGCCACTATGGGGTCAGGAGGAGGACAGCCCCAGCATTTT. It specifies CATMGSGGGQPQHF.